This T cell receptor (beta chain) comes out of a study of response to subunit inactivated influenza vaccine. MiXCR, run by TCRdb on the RT-PCR reads, gives a single entry per CDR3 protein. The sample shows about 800,000 distinct CDR3 sequences, about 20% of them seen only once. In its sample, this clonotype was seen a few times. The antigen remains undetermined. Findings of the study overall: It was suggested by the authors that few new T cells are recruited by each seasonal influenza vaccination.

The V gene end was trimmed by 6 bases and the J gene end by 8 bases; junction bases not matched to a gene: 5. Germline V gene sequence: CDR1 SGHTA, CDR2 FQGTGA. The CDR3 runs 14 residues. The J gene is TRBJ2-1, the V gene TRBV7-3; TRBD2 agrees at 12 bases. The TCR sequence derives from a man aged 45-65 years who received an inactivated influenza vaccine. Sequencing used PBMCs from blood, obtained 5 days after vaccination. CDR3 sequence: CASSTSGGIYEQFF. The CDR3 bases are TGTGCCAGCAGTACTAGCGGGGGGATTTATGAGCAGTTCTTC.